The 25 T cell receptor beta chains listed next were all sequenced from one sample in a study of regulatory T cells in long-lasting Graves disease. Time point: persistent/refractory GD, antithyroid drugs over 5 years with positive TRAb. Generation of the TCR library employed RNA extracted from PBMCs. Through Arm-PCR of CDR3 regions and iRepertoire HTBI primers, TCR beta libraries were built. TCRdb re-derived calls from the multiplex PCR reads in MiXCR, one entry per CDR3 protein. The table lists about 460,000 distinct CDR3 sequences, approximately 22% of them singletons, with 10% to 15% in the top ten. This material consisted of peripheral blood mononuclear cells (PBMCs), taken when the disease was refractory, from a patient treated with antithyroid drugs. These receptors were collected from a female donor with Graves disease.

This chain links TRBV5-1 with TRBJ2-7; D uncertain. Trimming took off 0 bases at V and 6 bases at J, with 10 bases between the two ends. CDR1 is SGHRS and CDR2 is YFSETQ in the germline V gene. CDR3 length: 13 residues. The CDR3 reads CASSLVIPLEQYF. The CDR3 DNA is TGCGCCAGCAGCTTGGTAATCCCCCTCGAGCAGTACTTC.

CDR3 DNA sequence: TGTGCCAGCAGCTCAAGGGAGTTGCAAGAGACCCAGTACTTC. Protein sequence: CASSSRELQETQYF. This chain uses TRBV7-2 with TRBJ2-5; maybe TRBD2 (5 bases). Trimming took off 4 bases at V and 2 bases at J, with 11 bases between the two ends. The germline V gene encodes CDR1 SGHTA and CDR2 FQGNSA. This CDR3 contains 14 residues.

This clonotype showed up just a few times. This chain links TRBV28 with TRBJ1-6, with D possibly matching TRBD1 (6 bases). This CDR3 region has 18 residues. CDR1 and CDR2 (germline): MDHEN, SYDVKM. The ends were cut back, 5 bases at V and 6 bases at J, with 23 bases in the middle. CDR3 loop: CASSPAGGGGATNSPLHF. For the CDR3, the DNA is TGTGCCAGCAGTCCGGCCGGGGGCGGGGGAGCGACTAATTCACCCCTCCACTTT.

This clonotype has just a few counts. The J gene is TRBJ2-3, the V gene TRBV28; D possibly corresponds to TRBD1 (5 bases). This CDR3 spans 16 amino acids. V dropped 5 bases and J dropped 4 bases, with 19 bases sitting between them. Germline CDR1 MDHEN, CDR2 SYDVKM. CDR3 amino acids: CASSTMTVASADTQYF. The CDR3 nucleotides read TGTGCCAGCAGTACCATGACAGTGGCCTCGGCAGATACGCAGTATTTT.

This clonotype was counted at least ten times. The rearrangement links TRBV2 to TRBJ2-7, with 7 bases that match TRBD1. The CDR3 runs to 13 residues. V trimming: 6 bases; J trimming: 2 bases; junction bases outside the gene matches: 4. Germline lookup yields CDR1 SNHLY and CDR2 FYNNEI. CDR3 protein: CASRAGTAYEQYF. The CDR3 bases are TGTGCCAGCAGAGCCGGGACAGCCTACGAGCAGTACTTC.

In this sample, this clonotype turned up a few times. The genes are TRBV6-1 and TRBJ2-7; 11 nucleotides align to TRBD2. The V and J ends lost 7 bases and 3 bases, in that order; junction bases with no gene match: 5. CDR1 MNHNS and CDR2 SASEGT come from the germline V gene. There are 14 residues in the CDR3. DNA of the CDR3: TGTGCCAGCATTAGCGGGGGGGCTTTCTACGAGCAGTACTTC. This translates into CASISGGAFYEQYF.

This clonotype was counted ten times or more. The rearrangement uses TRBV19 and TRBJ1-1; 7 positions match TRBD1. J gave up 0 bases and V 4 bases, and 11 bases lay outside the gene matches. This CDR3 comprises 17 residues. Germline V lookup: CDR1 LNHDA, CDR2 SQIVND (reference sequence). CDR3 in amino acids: CASSTNSGQRMNTEAFF. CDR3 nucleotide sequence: TGTGCCAGTAGTACCAATTCGGGACAGAGAATGAACACTGAAGCTTTCTTT.

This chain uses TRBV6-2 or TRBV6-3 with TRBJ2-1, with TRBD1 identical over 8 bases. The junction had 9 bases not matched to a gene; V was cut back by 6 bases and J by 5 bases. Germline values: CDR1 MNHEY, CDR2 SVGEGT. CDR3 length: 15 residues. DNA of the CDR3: TGTGCCAGCAGACCCGACAGGGGCAACCACAATGAGCAGTTCTTC. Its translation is CASRPDRGNHNEQFF.

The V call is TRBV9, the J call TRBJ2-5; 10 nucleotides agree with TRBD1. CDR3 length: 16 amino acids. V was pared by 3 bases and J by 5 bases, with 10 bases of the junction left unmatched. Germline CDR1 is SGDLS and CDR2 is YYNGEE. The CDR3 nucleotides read TGTGCCAGCAGCGCCCTCGACAGGGGGCAGGGGGAGACCCAGTACTTC. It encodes CASSALDRGQGETQYF.

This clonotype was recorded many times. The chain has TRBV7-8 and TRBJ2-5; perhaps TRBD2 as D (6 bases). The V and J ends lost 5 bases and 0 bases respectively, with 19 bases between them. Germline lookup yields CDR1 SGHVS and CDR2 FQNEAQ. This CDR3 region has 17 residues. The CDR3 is CASSRTRGRAYQETQYF. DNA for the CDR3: TGTGCCAGCAGCCGAACGCGGGGCAGGGCGTACCAAGAGACCCAGTACTTC.

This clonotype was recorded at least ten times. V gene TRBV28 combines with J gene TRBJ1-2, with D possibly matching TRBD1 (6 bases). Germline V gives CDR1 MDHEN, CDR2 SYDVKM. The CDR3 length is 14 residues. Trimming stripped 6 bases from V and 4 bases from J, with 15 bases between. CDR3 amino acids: CASRRPQGPYGYTF. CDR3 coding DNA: TGTGCCAGCAGGCGCCCACAGGGACCCTATGGCTACACCTTC.

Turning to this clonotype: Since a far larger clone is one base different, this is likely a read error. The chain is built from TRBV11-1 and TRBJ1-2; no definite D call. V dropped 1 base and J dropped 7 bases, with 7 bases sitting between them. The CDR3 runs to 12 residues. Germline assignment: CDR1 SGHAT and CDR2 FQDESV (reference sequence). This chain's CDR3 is CASSLVGCGYTF. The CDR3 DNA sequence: TGTGCCAGCAGCTTAGTGGGCTGTGGCTACACCTTC.

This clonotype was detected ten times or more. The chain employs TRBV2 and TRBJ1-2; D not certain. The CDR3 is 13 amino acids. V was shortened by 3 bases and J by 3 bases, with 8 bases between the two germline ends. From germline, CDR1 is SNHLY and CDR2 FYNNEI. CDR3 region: CASSDIMDYGYTF. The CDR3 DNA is TGTGCCAGCAGTGATATCATGGACTATGGCTACACCTTC.

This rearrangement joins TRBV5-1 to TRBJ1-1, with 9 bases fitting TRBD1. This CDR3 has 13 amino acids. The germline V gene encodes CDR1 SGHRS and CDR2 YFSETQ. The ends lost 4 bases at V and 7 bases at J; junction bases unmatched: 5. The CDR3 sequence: CASSLDRGIEAFF. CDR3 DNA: TGCGCCAGCAGCCTGGACAGGGGAATTGAAGCTTTCTTT.

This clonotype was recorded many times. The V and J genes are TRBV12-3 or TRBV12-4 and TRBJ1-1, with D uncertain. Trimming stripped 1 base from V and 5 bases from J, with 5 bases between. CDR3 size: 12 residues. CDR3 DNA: TGTGCCAGCAGTTTAGATAGGACTGAAGCTTTCTTT. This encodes CASSLDRTEAFF.

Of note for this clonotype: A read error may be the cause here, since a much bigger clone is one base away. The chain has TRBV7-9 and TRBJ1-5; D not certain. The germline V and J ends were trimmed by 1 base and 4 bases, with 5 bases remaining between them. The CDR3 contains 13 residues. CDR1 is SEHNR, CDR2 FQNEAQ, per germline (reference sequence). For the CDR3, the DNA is TGTGCCAGCAGCTTAGAGGATAATCAGCCCCAGCATTTT. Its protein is CASSLEDNQPQHF.

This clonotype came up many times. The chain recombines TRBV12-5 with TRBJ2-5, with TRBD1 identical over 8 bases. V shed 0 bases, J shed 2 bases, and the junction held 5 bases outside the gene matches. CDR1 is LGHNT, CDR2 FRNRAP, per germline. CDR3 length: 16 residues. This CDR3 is CASGLVRGLRQETQYF. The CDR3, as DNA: TGTGCTAGTGGTTTGGTCAGGGGGCTACGGCAAGAGACCCAGTACTTC.

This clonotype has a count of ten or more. CDR3 DNA sequence: TGTGCCAGCAGGACAAGTTACGAGCAGTACTTC. Amino acid sequence: CASRTSYEQYF. The chain carries TRBV2 and TRBJ2-7; D gene ambiguous. V was cut by 6 bases and J by 4 bases, with 7 bases left in between. The CDR3 totals 11 residues. Germline assignment: CDR1 SNHLY and CDR2 FYNNEI.

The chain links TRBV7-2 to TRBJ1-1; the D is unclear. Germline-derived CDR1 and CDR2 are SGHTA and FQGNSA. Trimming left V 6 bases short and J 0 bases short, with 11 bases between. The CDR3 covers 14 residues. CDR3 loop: CASRRPSMNTEAFF. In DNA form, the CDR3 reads TGTGCCAGCAGACGTCCGTCCATGAACACTGAAGCTTTCTTT. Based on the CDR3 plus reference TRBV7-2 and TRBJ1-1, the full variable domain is GAGVSQSPSNKVTEKGKDVELRCDPISGHTALYWYRQSLGQGLEFLIYFQGNSAPDKSGLPSDRFSAERTGGSVSTLTIQRTQQEDSAVYLCASRRPSMNTEAFFGQGTRLTVV.

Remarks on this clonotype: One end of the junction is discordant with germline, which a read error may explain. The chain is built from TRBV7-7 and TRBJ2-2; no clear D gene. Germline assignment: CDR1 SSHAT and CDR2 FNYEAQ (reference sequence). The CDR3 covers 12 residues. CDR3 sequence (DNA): TGTGCTAGCAGCATGCAGACCGGGGAGCTGTTTTTT. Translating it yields CASSMQTGELFF.

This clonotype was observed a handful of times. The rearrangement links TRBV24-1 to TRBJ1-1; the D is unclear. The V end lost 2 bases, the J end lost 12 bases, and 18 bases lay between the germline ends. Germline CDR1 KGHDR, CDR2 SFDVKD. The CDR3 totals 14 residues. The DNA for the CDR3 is TGTGCCACCAGTGATTATTCGGGTATAGGGTCTACTTTCTTT. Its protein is CATSDYSGIGSTFF.

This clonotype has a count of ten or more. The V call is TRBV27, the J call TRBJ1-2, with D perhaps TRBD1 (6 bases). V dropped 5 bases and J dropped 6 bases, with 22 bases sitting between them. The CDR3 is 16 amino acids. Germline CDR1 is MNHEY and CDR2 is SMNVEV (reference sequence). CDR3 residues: CASSPRTAARGDGYTF. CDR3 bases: TGTGCCAGCAGTCCGCGGACAGCGGCCCGAGGGGATGGCTACACCTTC.

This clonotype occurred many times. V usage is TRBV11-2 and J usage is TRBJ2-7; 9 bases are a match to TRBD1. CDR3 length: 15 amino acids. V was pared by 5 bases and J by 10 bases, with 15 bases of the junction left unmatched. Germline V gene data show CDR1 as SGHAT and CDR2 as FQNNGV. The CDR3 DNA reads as TGTGCCAGCAGCCTCACCGGGACAGGGTCAACTCCTCAGTACTTC. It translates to CASSLTGTGSTPQYF.

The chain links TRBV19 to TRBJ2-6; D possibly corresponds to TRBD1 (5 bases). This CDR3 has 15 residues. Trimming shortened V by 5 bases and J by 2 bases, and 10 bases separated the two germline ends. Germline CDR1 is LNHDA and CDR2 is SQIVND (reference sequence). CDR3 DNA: TGTGCCAGTAGTCGTGCAGGGACTGGGGCCAACGTCCTGACTTTC. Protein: CASSRAGTGANVLTF.

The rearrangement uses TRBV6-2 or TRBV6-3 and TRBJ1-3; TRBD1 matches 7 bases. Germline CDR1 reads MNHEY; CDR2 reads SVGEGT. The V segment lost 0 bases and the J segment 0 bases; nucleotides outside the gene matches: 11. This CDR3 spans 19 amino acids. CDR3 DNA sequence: TGTGCCAGCAGTTACTCGAGATGGGACAGAAGATTCTCTGGAAACACCATATATTTT. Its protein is CASSYSRWDRRFSGNTIYF.